This T cell receptor (beta chain) stems from a study of cytotoxic CD8 clonotypes in ibrutinib-treated CLL. The overall study: With a range of 6 to 36, the median treatment time before response samples were taken was more than nine months. Samples yielded averages of some 240,000 productive templates and over 90,000 productive rearrangements.

With cryopreserved PBMCs as the source, 1.5 to 2.5 micrograms of genomic DNA went to TCR beta libraries. This CDR3 spans 18 amino acids. The trim removed 0 bases at V and 0 bases at J, leaving 5 bases unmatched. Germline CDR1 and CDR2: SGHTA and FQGTGA. Study-wide results and caveats: Whereas clonality rose at ibrutinib response, it declined toward baseline at progression.

On this clone itself: What it recognizes is unknown.

Here immunoSEQ multiplex PCR was the method, and the copy in TCRdb shows in-frame clones only, minus some. The sample consists of 330,000 or so clones, 67% of them appearing once. The gene calls are TRBV7-3 and TRBJ2-1; 10 bases fit TRBD2. The sequence was obtained from a human donor with chronic lymphocytic leukemia. This sample comprised PBMCs, obtained after 36 months of ibrutinib treatment. The CDR3 is CASSLTAGGISSYNEQFF. Here the CDR3 DNA reads TGTGCCAGCAGCTTAACAGCGGGGGGGATCAGCTCCTACAATGAGCAGTTCTTC. Variable domain in full (rest from reference TRBV7-3 and TRBJ2-1): GAGVSQTPSNKVTEKGKYVELRCDPISGHTALYWYRQSLGQGPEFLIYFQGTGAADDSGLPNDRFFAVRPEGSVSTLKIQRTERGDSAVYLCASSLTAGGISSYNEQFFGPGTRLTVL.